A single sample gave rise to the 14 T cell receptor beta chains below, sequenced in a study of graft-versus-host responses after intestinal transplantation. The authors combined some 200,000 CFSE-labeled responder cells with some 200,000 irradiated, violet-dye-labeled stimulator cells in plates. Repertoires were generated with immunoSEQ multiplex PCR, while TCRdb's copy carries only in-frame clones and drops some. The table has 7,000 or so clones, around 22% seen once. Source: alloreactive CD8+ T cells from a mixed lymphocyte reaction culture, taken before transplantation. The subset was: CFSE-low proliferating T cells sorted from roughly six-day pre-transplant mixed lymphocyte reaction (GvH or HvG direction). The receptors here all came from a human patient who was an organ donor for intestinal transplantation.

The chain couples TRBV7-6 to TRBJ2-7; D is perhaps TRBD1 (6 bases). The CDR3 covers 13 residues. Germline V gene lookup returns CDR1 SGHVS and CDR2 FNYEAQ. V lost 3 bases and J 2 bases, leaving 8 bases between the germline ends. The chain's CDR3 is CASSFWTAYEQYF. For the CDR3, the DNA is TGTGCCAGCAGCTTTTGGACAGCCTACGAGCAGTACTTC.

V usage is TRBV7-8 and J usage is TRBJ2-7; maybe TRBD2 (5 bases). Germline CDR1 reads SGHVS; CDR2 reads FQNEAQ. V shed 4 bases and J shed 2 bases, with 6 bases lying between them. The length of the CDR3 is 12 residues. The CDR3 is CASSSGAYEQYF. Here the CDR3 DNA reads TGTGCCAGCAGCTCCGGGGCCTACGAGCAGTACTTC.

Concerning this clone itself: This CDR3 is also generated by other DNA sequences in the sample. V usage is TRBV4-1 and J usage is TRBJ1-3; tentatively, D is TRBD1 (5 bases). CDR3 length: 14 amino acids. Trimming took off 8 bases at V and 0 bases at J, with 11 bases between the two ends. CDR1 is MGHRA, CDR2 YSYEKL, per germline. The CDR3 reads CASQDISSGNTIYF. CDR3 bases: TGCGCCAGCCAGGACATCAGCTCTGGAAACACCATATATTTT.

Notes on this clone: This clone may be a read error of a much larger clone one base away. The chain uses TRBV27 and TRBJ1-1; D is possibly TRBD1 (5 bases). There are 13 residues in the CDR3. The germline CDR1 and CDR2 sequences are MNHEY and SMNVEV (reference sequence). With 3 bases removed from V and 5 bases from J, the gap between germline ends came to 10 bases. This CDR3 is CASSFGGWTEAFF. In nucleotides, the CDR3 is TGTGCCAGCAGTTTTGGGGGTTGGACTGAAGCTTTCTTT.

The chain joins TRBV7-6 to TRBJ2-3; no clear D gene. This CDR3 region has 15 residues. The V gene's germline CDR1 is SGHVS and CDR2 FNYEAQ. Deletions cut 0 bases from V and 0 bases from J, with 7 bases between. The DNA of the CDR3 is TGTGCCAGCAGCTTAGCGTACACTAGCACAGATACGCAGTATTTT. Protein: CASSLAYTSTDTQYF. The complete variable domain, with remaining parts taken from reference TRBV7-6 and TRBJ2-3, reads GAGVSQSPRYKVTKRGQDVALRCDPISGHVSLYWYRQALGQGPEFLTYFNYEAQQDKSGLPNDRFSAERPEGSISTLTIQRTEQRDSAMYRCASSLAYTSTDTQYFGPGTRLTVL.

By share, this clone ranks as medium-sized (0.01 to 0.1%). The J gene is TRBJ1-2, the V gene TRBV9; tentative D call: TRBD1 (6 bases). This CDR3 has 13 residues. Germline CDR1 SGDLS, CDR2 YYNGEE. V was shortened by 4 bases and J by 8 bases, with 15 bases between the two germline ends. CDR3 in amino acids: CASSPRGGQGYTF. The CDR3 DNA is TGTGCCAGCAGCCCCCGGGGGGGGCAAGGCTACACCTTC.

The chain carries TRBV5-6 and TRBJ2-7; D is undetermined. Trimming cost V 0 bases and J 3 bases, with 7 bases left between them. The length of the CDR3 is 13 residues. Germline V gene sequence: CDR1 SGHDT, CDR2 YYEEEE. CDR3 coding DNA: TGTGCCAGCAGCTTGGCTTTGTTCTACGAGCAGTACTTC. It specifies CASSLALFYEQYF.

J is TRBJ2-1 and V is TRBV29-1; perhaps TRBD2 as D (7 bases). This CDR3 contains 16 residues. From germline, CDR1 is SQVTM and CDR2 ANQGSEA. Trimming took 7 bases from V and 4 from J, leaving 23 bases between them. CDR3 loop: CSAPGGGGVSYNEQFF. Here the CDR3 DNA reads TGCAGCGCCCCGGGGGGAGGGGGAGTCTCGTACAATGAGCAGTTCTTC.

J is TRBJ2-7 and V is TRBV7-9; TRBD1 is a possible D gene (5 bases). Germline-derived CDR1 and CDR2 are SEHNR and FQNEAQ (reference sequence). V was pared by 6 bases and J by 4 bases, with 19 bases between. There are 15 residues in the CDR3. The CDR3 protein is CASRDQRQGSYEQYF. The DNA of the CDR3 is TGTGCCAGCAGAGATCAGAGGCAGGGTTCATACGAGCAGTACTTC.

V is TRBV5-4 and J is TRBJ2-7, with D possibly matching TRBD1 (5 bases). V dropped 4 bases and J dropped 2 bases, with 19 bases sitting between them. Germline CDR1 reads SGHNT; CDR2 reads YYREEE (reference sequence). The CDR3 extends over 16 amino acids. The CDR3 loop is CASSPLGALIPYEQYF. CDR3 DNA: TGTGCCAGCAGCCCCCTTGGGGCCCTTATACCCTACGAGCAGTACTTC.

Sample share makes this clone medium-sized. The V call is TRBV27, the J call TRBJ2-1; 8 nucleotides align to TRBD2. The CDR3 is 15 residues long. The germline CDR1 and CDR2 sequences are MNHEY and SMNVEV (reference sequence). Trimming at V came to 5 bases and at J to 0 bases, leaving 3 bases not matched to a gene. CDR3: CASSPSGSSYNEQFF. CDR3 coding DNA: TGTGCCAGCAGTCCCAGCGGGAGCTCCTACAATGAGCAGTTCTTC.

Comments on this clone: Since a much larger clone is just one base distant, this may be a read error. The CDR3 protein is CASSDVRRAAYEQYF. For the CDR3, the DNA is TGTGCCAGCAGCGATGTCCGCAGGGCGGCCTACGAGCAGTACTTC. The chain joins TRBV7-9 to TRBJ2-7, with D possibly being TRBD1 (5 bases). V was pared by 5 bases and J by 2 bases, with 16 bases between. CDR3 size: 15 residues. The germline V gene has CDR1 SEHNR and CDR2 FQNEAQ (reference sequence).

This clone is labeled medium-sized. The chain joins TRBV28 to TRBJ2-6; D is possibly TRBD1 (6 bases). With 6 bases removed from V and 11 bases from J, the gap between germline ends came to 20 bases. The CDR3 consists of 15 residues. Germline V gene sequence: CDR1 MDHEN, CDR2 SYDVKM. The chain's CDR3 is CASRLTTGRLDVLTF. Here the CDR3 DNA reads TGTGCCAGCAGGTTGACGACAGGTCGCCTCGACGTCCTGACTTTC.

V gene TRBV4-2 combines with J gene TRBJ2-7; 10 bases match TRBD2. This CDR3 is built from 12 residues. Germline V gene sequence: CDR1 LGHNA, CDR2 YNFKEQ. Here the CDR3 DNA reads TGTGGGCTAGCGGGAGCGCTGAGCGAGCAGTACTTC. Its translation is CGLAGALSEQYF.